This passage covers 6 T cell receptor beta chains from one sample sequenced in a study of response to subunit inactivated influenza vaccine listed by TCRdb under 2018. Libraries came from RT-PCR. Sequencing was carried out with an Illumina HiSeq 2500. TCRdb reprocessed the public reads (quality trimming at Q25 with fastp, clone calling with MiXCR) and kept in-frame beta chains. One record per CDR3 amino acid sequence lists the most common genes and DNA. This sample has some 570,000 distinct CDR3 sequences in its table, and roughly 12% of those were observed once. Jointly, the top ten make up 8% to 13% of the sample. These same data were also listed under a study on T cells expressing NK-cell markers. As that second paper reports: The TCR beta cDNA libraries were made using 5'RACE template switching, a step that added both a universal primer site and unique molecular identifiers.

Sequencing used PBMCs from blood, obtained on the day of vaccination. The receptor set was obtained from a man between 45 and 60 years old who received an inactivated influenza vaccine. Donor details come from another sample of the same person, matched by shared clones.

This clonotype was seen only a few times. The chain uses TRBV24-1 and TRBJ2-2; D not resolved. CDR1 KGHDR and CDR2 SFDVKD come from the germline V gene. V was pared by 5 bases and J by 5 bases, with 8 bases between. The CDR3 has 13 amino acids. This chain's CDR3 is CATSASLTGELFF. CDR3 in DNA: TGTGCCACCAGTGCCAGCCTAACCGGGGAGCTGTTTTTT.

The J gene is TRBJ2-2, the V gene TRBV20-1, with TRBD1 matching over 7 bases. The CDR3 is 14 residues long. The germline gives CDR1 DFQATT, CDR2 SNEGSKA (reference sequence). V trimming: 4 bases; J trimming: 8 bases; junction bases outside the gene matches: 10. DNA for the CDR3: TGCAGTGCTAAAGCAGGGGGAGCCATAGGGGAGCTGTTTTTT. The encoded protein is CSAKAGGAIGELFF.

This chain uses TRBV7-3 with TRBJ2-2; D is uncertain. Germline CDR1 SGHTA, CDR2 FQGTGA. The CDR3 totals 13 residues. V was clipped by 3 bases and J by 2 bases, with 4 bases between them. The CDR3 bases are TGTGCCAGCAGCTTTCACAACACCGGGGAGCTGTTTTTT. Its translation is CASSFHNTGELFF.

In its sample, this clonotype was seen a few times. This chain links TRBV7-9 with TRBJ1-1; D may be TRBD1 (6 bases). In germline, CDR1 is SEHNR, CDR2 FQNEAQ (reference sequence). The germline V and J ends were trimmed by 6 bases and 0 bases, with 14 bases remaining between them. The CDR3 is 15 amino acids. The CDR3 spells CASRSQGSMNTEAFF. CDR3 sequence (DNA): TGTGCCAGCAGGTCACAGGGAAGTATGAACACTGAAGCTTTCTTT.

CDR3 sequence reads: CASSGLSETQYF. The CDR3 region has the DNA TGTGCCAGCAGCGGACTATCGGAGACCCAGTACTTC. This chain connects TRBV7-9 to TRBJ2-5; maybe TRBD2 (6 bases). Germline values: CDR1 SEHNR, CDR2 FQNEAQ (reference sequence). Trimming took off 5 bases at V and 5 bases at J, with 9 bases between the two ends. The CDR3 contains 12 residues.

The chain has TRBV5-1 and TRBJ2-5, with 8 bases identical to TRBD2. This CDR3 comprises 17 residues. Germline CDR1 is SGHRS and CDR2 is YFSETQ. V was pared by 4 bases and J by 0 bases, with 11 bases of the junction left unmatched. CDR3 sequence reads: CASSPRERGRYQETQYF. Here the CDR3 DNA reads TGCGCCAGCAGCCCGCGGGAGCGGGGGAGGTACCAAGAGACCCAGTACTTC. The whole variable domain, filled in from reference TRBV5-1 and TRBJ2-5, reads KAGVTQTPRYLIKTRGQQVTLSCSPISGHRSVSWYQQTPGQGLQFLFEYFSETQRNKGNFPGRFSGRQFSNSRSEMNVSTLELGDSALYLCASSPRERGRYQETQYFGPGTRLLVL.